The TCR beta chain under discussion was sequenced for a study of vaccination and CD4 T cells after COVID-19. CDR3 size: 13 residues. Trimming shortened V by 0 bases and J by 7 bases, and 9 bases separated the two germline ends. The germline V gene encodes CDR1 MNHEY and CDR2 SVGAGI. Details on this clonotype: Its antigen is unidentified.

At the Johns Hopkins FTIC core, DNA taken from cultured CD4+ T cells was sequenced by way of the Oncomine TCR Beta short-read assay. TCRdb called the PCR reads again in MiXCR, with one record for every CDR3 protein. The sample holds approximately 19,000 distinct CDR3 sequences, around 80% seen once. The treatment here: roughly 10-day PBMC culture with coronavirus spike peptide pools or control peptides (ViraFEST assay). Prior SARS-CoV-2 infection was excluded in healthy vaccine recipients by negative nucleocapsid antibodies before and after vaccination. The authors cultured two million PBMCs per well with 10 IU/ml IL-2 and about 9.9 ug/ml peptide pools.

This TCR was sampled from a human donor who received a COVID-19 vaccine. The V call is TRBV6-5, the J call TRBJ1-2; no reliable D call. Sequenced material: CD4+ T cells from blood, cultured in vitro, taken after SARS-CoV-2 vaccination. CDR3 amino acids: CASSYSDSGGYTF. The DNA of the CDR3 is TGTGCCAGCAGTTACTCGGATTCGGGTGGCTACACCTTC.